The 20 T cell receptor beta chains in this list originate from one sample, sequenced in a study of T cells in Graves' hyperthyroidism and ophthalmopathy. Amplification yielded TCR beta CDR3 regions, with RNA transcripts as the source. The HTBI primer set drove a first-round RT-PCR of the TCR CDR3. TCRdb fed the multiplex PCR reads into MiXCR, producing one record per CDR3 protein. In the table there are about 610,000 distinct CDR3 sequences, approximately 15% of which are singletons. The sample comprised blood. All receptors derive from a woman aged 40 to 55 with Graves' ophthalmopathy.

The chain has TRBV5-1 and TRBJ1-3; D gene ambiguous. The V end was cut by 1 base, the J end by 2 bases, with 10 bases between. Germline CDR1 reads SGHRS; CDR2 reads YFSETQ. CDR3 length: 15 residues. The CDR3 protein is CASSLRGLPGNTIYF. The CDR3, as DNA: TGCGCCAGCAGCTTGAGAGGGCTTCCTGGAAACACCATATATTTT.

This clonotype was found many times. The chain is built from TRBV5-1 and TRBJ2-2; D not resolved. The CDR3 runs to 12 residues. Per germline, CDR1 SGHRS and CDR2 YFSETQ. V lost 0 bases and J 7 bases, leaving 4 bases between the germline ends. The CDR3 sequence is CASSLVLGELFF. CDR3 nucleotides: TGCGCCAGCAGCTTGGTCCTCGGGGAGCTGTTTTTT.

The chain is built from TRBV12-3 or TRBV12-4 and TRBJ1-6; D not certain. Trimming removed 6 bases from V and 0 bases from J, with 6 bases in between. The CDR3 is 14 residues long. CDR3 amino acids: CASRKSSYNSPLHF. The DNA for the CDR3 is TGTGCCAGCAGAAAGAGCTCCTATAATTCACCCCTCCACTTT.

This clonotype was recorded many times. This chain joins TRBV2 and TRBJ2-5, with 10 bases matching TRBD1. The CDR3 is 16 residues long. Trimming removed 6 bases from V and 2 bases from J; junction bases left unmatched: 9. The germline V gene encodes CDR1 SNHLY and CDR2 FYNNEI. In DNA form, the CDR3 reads TGTGCCAGCAGAGGGTTGGGACAGGGGACGCAAGAGACCCAGTACTTC. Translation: CASRGLGQGTQETQYF.

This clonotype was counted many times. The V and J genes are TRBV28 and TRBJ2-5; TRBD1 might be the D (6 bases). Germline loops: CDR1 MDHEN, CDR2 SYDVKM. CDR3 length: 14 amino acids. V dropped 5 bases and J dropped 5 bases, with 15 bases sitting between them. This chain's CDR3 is CASSASDRRETQYF. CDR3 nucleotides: TGTGCCAGCAGTGCGTCTGACAGGAGGGAGACCCAGTACTTC.

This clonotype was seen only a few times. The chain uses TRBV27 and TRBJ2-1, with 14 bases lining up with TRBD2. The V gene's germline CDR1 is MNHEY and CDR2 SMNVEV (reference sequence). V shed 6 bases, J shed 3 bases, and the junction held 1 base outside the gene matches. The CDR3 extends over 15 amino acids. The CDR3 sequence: CASRGLAGDYNEQFF. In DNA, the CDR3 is TGTGCCAGCAGGGGACTAGCGGGGGACTACAATGAGCAGTTCTTC.

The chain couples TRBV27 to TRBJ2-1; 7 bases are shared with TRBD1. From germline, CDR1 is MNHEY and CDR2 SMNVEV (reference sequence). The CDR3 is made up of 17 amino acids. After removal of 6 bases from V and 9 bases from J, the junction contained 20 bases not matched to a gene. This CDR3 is CASRLNRGPPWVGEQFF. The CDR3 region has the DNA TGTGCCAGCAGGCTTAACAGGGGACCCCCCTGGGTTGGTGAGCAGTTCTTC.

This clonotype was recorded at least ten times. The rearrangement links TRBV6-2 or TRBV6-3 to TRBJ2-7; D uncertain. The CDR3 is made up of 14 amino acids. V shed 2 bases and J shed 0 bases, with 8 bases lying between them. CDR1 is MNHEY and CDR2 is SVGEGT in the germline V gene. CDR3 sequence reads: CASSYDGYSYEQYF. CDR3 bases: TGTGCCAGCAGTTACGATGGGTACTCCTACGAGCAGTACTTC.

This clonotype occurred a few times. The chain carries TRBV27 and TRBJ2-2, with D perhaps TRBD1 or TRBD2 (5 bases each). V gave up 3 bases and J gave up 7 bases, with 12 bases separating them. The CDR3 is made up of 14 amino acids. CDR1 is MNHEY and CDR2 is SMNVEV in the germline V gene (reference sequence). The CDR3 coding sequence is TGTGCCAGCAGTTTGGCAGGGACGGGCGGGGAGCTGTTTTTT. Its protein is CASSLAGTGGELFF.

The CDR3 protein is CASKLAGSYEQYF. The DNA for the CDR3 is TGTGCCAGCAAACTAGCGGGTTCCTACGAGCAGTACTTC. The chain uses TRBV7-9 and TRBJ2-7; 9 bases line up with TRBD2. The ends lost 7 bases at V and 1 base at J; junction bases unmatched: 2. The germline gives CDR1 SEHNR, CDR2 FQNEAQ (reference sequence). This CDR3 has 13 amino acids. Full variable domain (remainder filled in from reference TRBV7-9 and TRBJ2-7): DTGVSQNPRHKITKRGQNVTFRCDPISEHNRLYWYRQTLGQGPEFLTYFQNEAQLEKSRLLSDRFSAERPKGSFSTLEIQRTEQGDSAMYLCASKLAGSYEQYFGPGTRLTVT.

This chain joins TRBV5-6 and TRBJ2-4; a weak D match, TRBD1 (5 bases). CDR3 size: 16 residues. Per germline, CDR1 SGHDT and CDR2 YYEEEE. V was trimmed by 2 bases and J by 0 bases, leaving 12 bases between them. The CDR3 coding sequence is TGTGCCAGCAGCTTCGGACACCTGATAGCCAAAAACATTCAGTACTTC. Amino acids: CASSFGHLIAKNIQYF. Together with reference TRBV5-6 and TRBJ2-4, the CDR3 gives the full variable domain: DAGVTQSPTHLIKTRGQQVTLRCSPKSGHDTVSWYQQALGQGPQFIFQYYEEEERQRGNFPDRFSGHQFPNYSSELNVNALLLGDSALYLCASSFGHLIAKNIQYFGAGTRLSVL.

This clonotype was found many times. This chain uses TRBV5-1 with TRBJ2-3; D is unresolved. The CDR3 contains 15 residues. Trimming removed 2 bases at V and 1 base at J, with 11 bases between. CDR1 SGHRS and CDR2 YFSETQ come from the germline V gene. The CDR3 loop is CASSFGSGGTDTQYF. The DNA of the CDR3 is TGCGCCAGCAGCTTTGGCTCCGGCGGCACAGATACGCAGTATTTT. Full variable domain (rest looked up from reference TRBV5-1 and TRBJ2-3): KAGVTQTPRYLIKTRGQQVTLSCSPISGHRSVSWYQQTPGQGLQFLFEYFSETQRNKGNFPGRFSGRQFSNSRSEMNVSTLELGDSALYLCASSFGSGGTDTQYFGPGTRLTVL.

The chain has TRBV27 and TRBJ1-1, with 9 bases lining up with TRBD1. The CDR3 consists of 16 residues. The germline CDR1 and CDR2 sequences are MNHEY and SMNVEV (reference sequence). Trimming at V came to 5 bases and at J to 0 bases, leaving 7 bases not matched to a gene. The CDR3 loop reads CASSPQGQGVNTEAFF. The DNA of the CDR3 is TGTGCCAGCAGTCCCCAGGGACAGGGCGTGAACACTGAAGCTTTCTTT.

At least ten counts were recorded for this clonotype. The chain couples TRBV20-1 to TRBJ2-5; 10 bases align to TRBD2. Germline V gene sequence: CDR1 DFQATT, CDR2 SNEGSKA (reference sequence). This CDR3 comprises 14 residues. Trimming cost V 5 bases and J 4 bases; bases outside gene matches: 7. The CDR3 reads CSALEAGGPETQYF. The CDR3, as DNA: TGCAGTGCTCTTGAAGCGGGAGGGCCAGAGACCCAGTACTTC.

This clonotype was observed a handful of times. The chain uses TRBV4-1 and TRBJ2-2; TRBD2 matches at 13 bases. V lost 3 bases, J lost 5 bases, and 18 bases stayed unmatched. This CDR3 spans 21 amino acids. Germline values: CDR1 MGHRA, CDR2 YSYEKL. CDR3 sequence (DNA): TGCGCCAGCAGCCATTTTATAGCGAGGACTAGCGGGAGAAGGGGGACCGGGGAGCTGTTTTTT. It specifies CASSHFIARTSGRRGTGELFF.

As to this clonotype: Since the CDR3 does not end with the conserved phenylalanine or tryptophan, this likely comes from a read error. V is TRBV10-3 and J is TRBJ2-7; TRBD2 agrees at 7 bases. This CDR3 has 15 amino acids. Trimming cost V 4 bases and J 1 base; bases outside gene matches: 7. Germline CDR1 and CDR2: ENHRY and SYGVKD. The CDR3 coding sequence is TGTGCCATCAGTGGGGGGGGAACAGATTCCTACGAGCAGTACTAC. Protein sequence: CAISGGGTDSYEQYY.

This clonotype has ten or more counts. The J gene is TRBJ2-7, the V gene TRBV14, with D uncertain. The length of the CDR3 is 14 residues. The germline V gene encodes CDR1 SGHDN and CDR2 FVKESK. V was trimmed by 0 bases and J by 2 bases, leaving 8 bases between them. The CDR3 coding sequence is TGTGCCAGCAGCCAAGATTGGCGAGCCTACGAGCAGTACTTC. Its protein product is CASSQDWRAYEQYF.

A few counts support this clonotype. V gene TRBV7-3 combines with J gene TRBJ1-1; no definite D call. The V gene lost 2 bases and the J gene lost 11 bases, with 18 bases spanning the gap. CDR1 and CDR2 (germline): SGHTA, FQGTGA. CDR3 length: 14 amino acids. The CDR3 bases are TGTGCCAGCAGCTTAGGTCGCCTCGTCGAGAGGGCTTTCTTT. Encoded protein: CASSLGRLVERAFF.

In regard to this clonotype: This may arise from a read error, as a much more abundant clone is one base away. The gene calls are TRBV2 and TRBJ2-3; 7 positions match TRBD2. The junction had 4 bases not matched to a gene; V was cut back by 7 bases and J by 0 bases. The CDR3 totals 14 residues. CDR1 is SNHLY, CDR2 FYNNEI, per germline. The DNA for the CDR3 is TGTGCCAGCAAGTCTAGCGGCAGCACAGATACGCAGTATTTT. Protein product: CASKSSGSTDTQYF.

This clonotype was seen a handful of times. CDR3 nucleotide sequence: TGTGCCAGCACCTTAGTCGGGGGGGGAAATGAGCAGTTCTTC. Protein: CASTLVGGGNEQFF. The chain combines TRBV6-2 or TRBV6-3 with TRBJ2-1; 8 bases map to TRBD2. V dropped 7 bases and J dropped 7; count of bases not matched to a gene: 9. The CDR3 has 14 residues. Germline-derived CDR1 and CDR2 are MNHEY and SVGEGT.